The T cell receptor beta chain described here comes from a study of CD8 T cells in ankylosing spondylitis. The study's findings and limits: Enrichment of disease-linked clones was reportedly significant in matched ankylosing spondylitis synovial fluid. There was a TCR beta motif, made of eight highly homologous variants, that appeared characteristic of ankylosing spondylitis blood.

This clonotype was detected ten times or more. Antigen: not known. Researchers built TCR beta libraries using quantitative 5'-RACE with molecular barcodes. TCRdb fed the 5' RACE reads into MiXCR, producing one record per CDR3 protein. The sample holds about 160,000 distinct CDR3 sequences; 15% to 20% are singletons and the top ten take roughly 7.7%. Material for sequencing was blood, either unsorted or a sorted T cell fraction (not recorded which). The sequence was collected from a male donor with ankylosing spondylitis or in good health (not recorded which).

In DNA, the CDR3 is TGTGCCAGCAGAAGAGCCCGGGACACCGTTCGGGGAGCTTTCTTT. Its translation is CASRRARDTVRGAFF. The chain employs TRBV28 and TRBJ1-1; weak D call: TRBD1 (6 bases). Trimming stripped 6 bases from V and 10 bases from J, with 24 bases between. CDR3 length: 15 residues. The V gene's germline CDR1 is MDHEN and CDR2 SYDVKM.